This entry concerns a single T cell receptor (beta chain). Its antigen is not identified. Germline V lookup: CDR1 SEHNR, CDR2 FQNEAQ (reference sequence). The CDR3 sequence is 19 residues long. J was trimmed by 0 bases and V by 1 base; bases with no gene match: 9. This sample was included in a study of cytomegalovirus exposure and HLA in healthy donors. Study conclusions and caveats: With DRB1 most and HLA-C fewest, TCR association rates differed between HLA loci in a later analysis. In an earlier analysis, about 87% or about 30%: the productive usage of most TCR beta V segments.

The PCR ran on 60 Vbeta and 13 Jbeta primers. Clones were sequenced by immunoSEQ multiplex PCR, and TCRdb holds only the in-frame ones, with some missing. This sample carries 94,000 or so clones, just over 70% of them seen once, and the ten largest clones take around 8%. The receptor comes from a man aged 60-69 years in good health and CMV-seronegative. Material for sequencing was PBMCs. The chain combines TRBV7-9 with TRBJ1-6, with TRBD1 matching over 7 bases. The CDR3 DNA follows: TGTGCCAGCAGCTTAGTATCGGACAGGAGGAGCTCCTATAATTCACCCCTCCACTTT. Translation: CASSLVSDRRSSYNSPLHF.